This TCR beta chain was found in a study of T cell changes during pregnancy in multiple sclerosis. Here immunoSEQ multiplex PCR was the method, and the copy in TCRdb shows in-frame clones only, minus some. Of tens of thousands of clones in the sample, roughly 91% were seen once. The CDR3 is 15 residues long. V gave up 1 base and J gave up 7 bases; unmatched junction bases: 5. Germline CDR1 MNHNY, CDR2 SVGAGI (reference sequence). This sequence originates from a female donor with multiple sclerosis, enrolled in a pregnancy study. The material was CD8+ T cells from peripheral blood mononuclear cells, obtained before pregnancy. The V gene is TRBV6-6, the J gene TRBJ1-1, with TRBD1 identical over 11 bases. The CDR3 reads CASSYFAGTGGEAFF. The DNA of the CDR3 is TGTGCCAGCAGTTACTTTGCCGGGACAGGGGGTGAAGCTTTCTTT.